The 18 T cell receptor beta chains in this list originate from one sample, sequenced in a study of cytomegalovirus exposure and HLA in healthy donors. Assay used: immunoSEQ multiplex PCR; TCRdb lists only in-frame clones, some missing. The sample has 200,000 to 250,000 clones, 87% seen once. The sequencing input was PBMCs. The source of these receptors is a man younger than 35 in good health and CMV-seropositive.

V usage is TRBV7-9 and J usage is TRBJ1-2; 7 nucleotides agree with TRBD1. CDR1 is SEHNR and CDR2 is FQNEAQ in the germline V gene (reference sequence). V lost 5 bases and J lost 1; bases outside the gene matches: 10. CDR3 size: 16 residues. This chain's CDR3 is CASSPPRQGVNYGYTF. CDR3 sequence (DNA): TGTGCCAGCAGCCCCCCGCGACAGGGCGTTAACTATGGCTACACCTTC. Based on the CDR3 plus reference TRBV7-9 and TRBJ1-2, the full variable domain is DTGVSQNPRHKITKRGQNVTFRCDPISEHNRLYWYRQTLGQGPEFLTYFQNEAQLEKSRLLSDRFSAERPKGSFSTLEIQRTEQGDSAMYLCASSPPRQGVNYGYTFGSGTRLTVV.

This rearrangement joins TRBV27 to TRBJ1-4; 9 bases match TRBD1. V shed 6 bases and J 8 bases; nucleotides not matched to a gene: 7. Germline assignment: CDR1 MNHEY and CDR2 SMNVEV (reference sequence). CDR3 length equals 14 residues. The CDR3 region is CASSSDRGGEKLFF. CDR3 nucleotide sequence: TGTGCCAGCAGCTCGGACAGGGGTGGCGAAAAACTGTTTTTT.

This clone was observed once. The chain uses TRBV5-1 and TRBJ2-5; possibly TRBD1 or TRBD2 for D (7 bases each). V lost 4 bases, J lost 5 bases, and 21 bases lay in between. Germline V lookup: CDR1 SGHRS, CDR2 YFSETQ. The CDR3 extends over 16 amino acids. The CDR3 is CASSRGGGPGSETQYF. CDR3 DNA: TGCGCCAGCAGCCGGGGAGGGGGCCCAGGGAGCGAGACCCAGTACTTC.

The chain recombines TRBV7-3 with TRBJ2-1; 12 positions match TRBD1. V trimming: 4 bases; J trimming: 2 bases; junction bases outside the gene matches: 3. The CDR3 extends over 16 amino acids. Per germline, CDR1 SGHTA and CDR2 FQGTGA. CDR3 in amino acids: CASSSGQGATYNEQFF. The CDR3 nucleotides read TGTGCCAGCAGCTCGGGACAGGGGGCTACCTACAATGAGCAGTTCTTC.

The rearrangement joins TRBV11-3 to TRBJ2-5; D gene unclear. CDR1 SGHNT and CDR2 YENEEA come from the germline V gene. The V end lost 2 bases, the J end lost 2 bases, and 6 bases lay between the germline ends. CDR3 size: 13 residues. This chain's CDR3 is CASSLHSQETQYF. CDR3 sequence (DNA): TGTGCCAGCAGCTTACACTCACAAGAGACCCAGTACTTC.

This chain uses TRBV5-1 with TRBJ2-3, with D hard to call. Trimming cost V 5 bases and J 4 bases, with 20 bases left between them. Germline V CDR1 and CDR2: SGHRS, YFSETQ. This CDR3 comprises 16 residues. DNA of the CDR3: TGCGCCAGCAGTTTTATTACCACCGGACGGCCAGATACGCAGTATTTT. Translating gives CASSFITTGRPDTQYF. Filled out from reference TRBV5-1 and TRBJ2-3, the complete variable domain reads KAGVTQTPRYLIKTRGQQVTLSCSPISGHRSVSWYQQTPGQGLQFLFEYFSETQRNKGNFPGRFSGRQFSNSRSEMNVSTLELGDSALYLCASSFITTGRPDTQYFGPGTRLTVL.

The CDR3 sequence: CASSIQDISGNTIYF. In DNA, the CDR3 is TGTGCCAGCAGCATACAGGATATCTCTGGAAACACCATATATTTT. This chain connects TRBV6-1 to TRBJ1-3, with a possible D match to TRBD1 (5 bases). The CDR3 runs 15 residues. The V end was cut by 6 bases, the J end by 0 bases, with 12 bases between. CDR1 is MNHNS, CDR2 SASEGT, per germline.

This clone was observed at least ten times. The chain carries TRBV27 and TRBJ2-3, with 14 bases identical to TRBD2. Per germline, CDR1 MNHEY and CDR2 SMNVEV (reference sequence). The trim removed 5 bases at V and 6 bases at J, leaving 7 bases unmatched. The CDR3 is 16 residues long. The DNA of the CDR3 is TGTGCCAGCAGTCAGGGACTAGCGGGAGTGGTGGATACGCAGTATTTT. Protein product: CASSQGLAGVVDTQYF.

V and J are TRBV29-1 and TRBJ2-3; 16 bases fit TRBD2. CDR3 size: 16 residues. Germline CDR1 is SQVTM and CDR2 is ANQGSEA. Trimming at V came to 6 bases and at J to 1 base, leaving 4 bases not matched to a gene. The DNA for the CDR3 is TGCAGCGTGGAGGGACTAGCGGGAGGGCGCACAGATACGCAGTATTTT. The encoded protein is CSVEGLAGGRTDTQYF.

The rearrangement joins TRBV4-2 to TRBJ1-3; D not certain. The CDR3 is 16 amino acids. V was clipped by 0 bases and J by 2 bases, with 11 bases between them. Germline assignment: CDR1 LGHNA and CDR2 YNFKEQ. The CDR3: CASSQDEEGTGNTIYF. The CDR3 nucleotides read TGTGCCAGCAGCCAAGATGAAGAGGGAACTGGAAACACCATATATTTT.

The CDR3 protein is CASSSGAGAAFGYGYTF. CDR3 DNA: TGTGCCAGCAGTTCGGGGGCGGGGGCCGCCTTTGGTTATGGCTACACCTTC. V and J are TRBV27 and TRBJ1-2; possibly TRBD1 for D (6 bases). The CDR3 totals 17 residues. Trimming left V 4 bases short and J 5 bases short, with 23 bases between. Germline CDR1 reads MNHEY; CDR2 reads SMNVEV (reference sequence).

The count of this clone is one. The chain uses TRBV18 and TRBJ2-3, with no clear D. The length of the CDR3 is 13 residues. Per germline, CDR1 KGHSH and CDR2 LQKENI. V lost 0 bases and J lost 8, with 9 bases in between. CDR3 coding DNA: TGTGCCAGCTCACCACCGGACCGTGGTACGCAGTATTTT. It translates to CASSPPDRGTQYF.

CDR3 in DNA: TGTGCCAGCAGTCCCCCGGGACTAGTCACCGGGGAGCTGTTTTTT. It codes for CASSPPGLVTGELFF. The chain uses TRBV28 and TRBJ2-2, with 8 bases matching TRBD2. This CDR3 has 15 residues. Germline CDR1 MDHEN, CDR2 SYDVKM. V lost 5 bases, J lost 4 bases, and 6 bases stayed unmatched.

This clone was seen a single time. This CDR3 is CASSYREGPGELFF. DNA of the CDR3: TGTGCCAGCAGTTACCGGGAGGGCCCCGGGGAGCTGTTTTTT. The chain combines TRBV6-5 with TRBJ2-2, with 8 positions matching TRBD2. With V trimmed by 2 bases and J by 6 bases, 2 bases remained unmatched. Germline V CDR1 and CDR2: MNHEY, SVGAGI. CDR3 length: 14 amino acids.

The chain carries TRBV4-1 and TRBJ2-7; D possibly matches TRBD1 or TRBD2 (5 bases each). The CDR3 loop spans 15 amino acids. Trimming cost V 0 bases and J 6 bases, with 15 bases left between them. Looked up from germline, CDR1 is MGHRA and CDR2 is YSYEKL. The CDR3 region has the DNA TGCGCCAGCAGCCAAGATCAATTAGCAGGGACCGAGCAGTACTTC. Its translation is CASSQDQLAGTEQYF.

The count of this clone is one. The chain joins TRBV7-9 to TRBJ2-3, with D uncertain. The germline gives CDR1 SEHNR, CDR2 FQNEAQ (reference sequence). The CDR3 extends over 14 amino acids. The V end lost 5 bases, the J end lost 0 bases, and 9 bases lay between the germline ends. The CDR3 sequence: CASSRRRSTDTQYF. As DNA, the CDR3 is TGTGCCAGCAGCCGACGACGGAGCACAGATACGCAGTATTTT.

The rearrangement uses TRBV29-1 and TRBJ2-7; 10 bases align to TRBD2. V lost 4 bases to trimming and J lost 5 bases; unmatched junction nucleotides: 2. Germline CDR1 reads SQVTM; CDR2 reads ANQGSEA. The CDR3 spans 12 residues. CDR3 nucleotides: TGCAGCGTTGCGCTAGCGGGAGACGAGCAGTACTTC. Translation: CSVALAGDEQYF.

For the CDR3, the DNA is TGTGCCAGCAGTTTGATCGGGGGTCATCAGCCCCAGCATTTT. It translates to CASSLIGGHQPQHF. The rearrangement links TRBV27 to TRBJ1-5; a possible D gene is TRBD1 (5 bases). CDR1 is MNHEY and CDR2 is SMNVEV in the germline V gene (reference sequence). V lost 3 bases to trimming and J lost 5 bases, with 11 bases between them. This CDR3 has 14 residues.